This T cell receptor beta chain is from a study of blood T cell repertoires in COVID-19. Looking at the study overall: Material from acute and convalescent COVID-19 was sourced from the United States, Italy and Spain. PBMCs, B-cell-depleted T cells, or T cells provided the cDNA or gDNA that made up the material.

This clone was detected only once. In the original analysis: Amplifying reference gene primers gave estimates of nucleated cell counts. Libraries were prepared by immunoSEQ multiplex PCR; TCRdb keeps only in-frame clonotypes and omits some of them. D and trimming were read from the DNA, whereas the V and J calls and clone size are those reported in that table. The sample gives 150,000 to 200,000 clones, roughly four fifths of which show up once; roughly 11% is in the top ten. Germline CDR1 reads MNHEY; CDR2 reads SVGAGI. The CDR3 contains 14 residues. V lost 2 bases and J lost 1, with 8 bases in between.

Sequencing used peripheral blood. This clonotype was obtained from a human donor in a cohort sampled during active COVID-19. V usage is TRBV6-5 and J usage is TRBJ1-1; D may be TRBD1 (5 bases). The CDR3 protein is CASSYRDSNTEAFF. The CDR3 DNA reads as TGTGCCAGCAGTTACAGGGACTCGAACACTGAAGCTTTCTTT.